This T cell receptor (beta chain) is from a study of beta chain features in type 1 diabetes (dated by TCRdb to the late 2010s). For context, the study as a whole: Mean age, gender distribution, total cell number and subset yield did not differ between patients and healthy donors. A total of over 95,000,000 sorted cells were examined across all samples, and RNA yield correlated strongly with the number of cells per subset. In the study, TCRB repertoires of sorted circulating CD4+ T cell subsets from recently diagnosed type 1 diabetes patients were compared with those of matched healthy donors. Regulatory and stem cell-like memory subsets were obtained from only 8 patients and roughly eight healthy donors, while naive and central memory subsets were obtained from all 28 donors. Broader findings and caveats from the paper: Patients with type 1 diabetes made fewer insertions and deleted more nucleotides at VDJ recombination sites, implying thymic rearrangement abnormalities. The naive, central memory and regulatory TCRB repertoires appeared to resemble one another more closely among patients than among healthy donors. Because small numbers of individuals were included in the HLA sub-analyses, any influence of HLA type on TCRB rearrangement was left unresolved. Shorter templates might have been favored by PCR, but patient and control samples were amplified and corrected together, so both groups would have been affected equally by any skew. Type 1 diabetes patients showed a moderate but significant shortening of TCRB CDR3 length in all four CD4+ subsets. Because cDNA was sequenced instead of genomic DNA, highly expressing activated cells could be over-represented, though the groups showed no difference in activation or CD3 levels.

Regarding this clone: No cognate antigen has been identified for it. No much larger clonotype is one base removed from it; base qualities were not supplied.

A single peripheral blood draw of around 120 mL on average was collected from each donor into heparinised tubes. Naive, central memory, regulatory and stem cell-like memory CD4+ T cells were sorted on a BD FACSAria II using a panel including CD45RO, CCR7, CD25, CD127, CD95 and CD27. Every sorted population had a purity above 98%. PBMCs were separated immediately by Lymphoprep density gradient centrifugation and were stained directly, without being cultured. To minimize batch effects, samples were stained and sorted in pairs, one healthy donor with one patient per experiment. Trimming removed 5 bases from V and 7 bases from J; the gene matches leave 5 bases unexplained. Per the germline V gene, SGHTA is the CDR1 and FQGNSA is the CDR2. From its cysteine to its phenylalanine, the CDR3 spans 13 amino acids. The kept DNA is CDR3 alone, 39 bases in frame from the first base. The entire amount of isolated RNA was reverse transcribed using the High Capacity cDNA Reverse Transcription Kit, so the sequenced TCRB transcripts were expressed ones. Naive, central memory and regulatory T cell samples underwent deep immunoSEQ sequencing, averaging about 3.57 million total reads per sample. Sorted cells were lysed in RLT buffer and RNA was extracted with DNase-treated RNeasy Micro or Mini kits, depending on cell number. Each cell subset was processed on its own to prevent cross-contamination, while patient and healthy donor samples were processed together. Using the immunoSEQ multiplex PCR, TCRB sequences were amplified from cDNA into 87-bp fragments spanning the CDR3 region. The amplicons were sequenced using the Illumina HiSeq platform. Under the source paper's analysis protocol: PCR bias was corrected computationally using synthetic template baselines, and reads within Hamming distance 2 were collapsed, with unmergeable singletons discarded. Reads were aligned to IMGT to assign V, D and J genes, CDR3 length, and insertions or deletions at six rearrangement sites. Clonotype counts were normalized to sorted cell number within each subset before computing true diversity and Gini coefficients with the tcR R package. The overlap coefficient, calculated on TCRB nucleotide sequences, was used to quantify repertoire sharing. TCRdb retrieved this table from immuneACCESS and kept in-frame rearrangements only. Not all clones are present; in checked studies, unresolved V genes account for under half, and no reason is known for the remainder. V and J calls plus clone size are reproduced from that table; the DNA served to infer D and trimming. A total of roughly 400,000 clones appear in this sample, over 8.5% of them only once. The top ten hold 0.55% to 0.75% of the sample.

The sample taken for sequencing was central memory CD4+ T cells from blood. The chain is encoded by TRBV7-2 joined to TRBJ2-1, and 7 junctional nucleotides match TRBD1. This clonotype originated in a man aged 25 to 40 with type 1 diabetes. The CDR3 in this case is CASSPTGMNEQFF. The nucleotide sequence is TGTGCCAGCAGCCCGACAGGGATGAATGAGCAGTTCTTC.